This T cell receptor beta chain emerged from a study of T cell repertoires in cytomegalovirus infection. To note about this clonotype: The antigen is unknown.

The ends were cut back, 5 bases at V and 5 bases at J, with 9 bases in the middle. There are 12 residues in the CDR3. Germline V gene lookup returns CDR1 SGHVS and CDR2 FNYEAQ. Each CDR3 protein is one row after TCRdb ran MiXCR on the reads. The table shows some 800,000 distinct CDR3 sequences, with around 29% occurring only once. The specimen was cultured CD8+ T cells from PBMCs, collected from culture after CMV antigen stimulation. This TCR was recovered from a human donor in good health (CMV status not recorded). Some clones in this sample may be carry-over from other donors' samples. J is TRBJ1-2 and V is TRBV7-6; D gene unclear. The CDR3 region is CASSDTDYGYTF. DNA for the CDR3: TGTGCCAGCAGCGATACAGATTATGGCTACACCTTC.